This paragraph reports one TCR beta chain. In the study's own analysis: Reference gene primers were amplified, and this amplification served to estimate nucleated cell counts. TCRdb's copy holds only in-frame clones and misses some; the assay was immunoSEQ multiplex PCR. Clone size and the V and J calls come from that table; the DNA yielded D and trimming. The sample carries 310,000 or so clones, around nine tenths recorded once. The CDR3 has 14 residues. The data derive from a study of blood T cell repertoires in COVID-19. Whole-study context: Italy, Spain and the United States were the sources of the convalescent and acute COVID-19 samples.

The age range of participants was about 18 to 95 years, with residence in more than 20 US areas. Cohort placement rested on clinical history that participants reported themselves. The V and J genes are TRBV21-1 and TRBJ1-6; the table's D gene call, TRBD1, was not cross checked with the DNA. TRBV21-1 is deemed a pseudogene. The source is a middle-aged woman who had recovered from COVID-19. Sequenced sample: PBMCs or T cells enriched from blood (not recorded which). DNA for the CDR3: TGTGCCAGCAGCTTACGGGACAGGGATTCACCCCTCCACTTT. Protein product: CASSLRDRDSPLHF.